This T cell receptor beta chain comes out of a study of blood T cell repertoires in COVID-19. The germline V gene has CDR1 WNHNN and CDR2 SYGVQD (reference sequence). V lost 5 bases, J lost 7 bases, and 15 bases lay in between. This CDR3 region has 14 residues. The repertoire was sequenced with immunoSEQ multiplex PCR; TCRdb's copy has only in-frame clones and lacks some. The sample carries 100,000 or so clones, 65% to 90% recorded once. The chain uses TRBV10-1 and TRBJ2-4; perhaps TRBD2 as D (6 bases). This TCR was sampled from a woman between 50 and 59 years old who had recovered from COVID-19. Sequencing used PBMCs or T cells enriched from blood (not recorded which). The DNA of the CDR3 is TGCGCCAGCAGTCGTGGATGGGGGGAGAACATTCAGTACTTC. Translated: CASSRGWGENIQYF.